The TCR beta chain described here comes from a study of cytotoxic CD8 clonotypes in ibrutinib-treated CLL. The wider study: Enrolment comprised roughly 11 relapsed/refractory and about 16 treatment-naive patients; roughly 17 were IGHV unmutated. Notes on the study in general: Shared public clonotypes were rare, and on treatment they either got smaller or stayed the same. Clonality, elevated at ibrutinib response, dropped back toward baseline at progression.

Data came from immunoSEQ multiplex PCR; TCRdb stores just in-frame clones and leaves some out. The sample includes approximately 150,000 clones, roughly 84% seen only once; the top ten take around 2.7%. Trimming stripped 5 bases from V and 0 bases from J, with 14 bases between. Germline assignment: CDR1 SGHNT and CDR2 YYREEE (reference sequence). This CDR3 comprises 15 residues. Concerning this clone itself: What it binds is not known.

This receptor was identified in a human donor with chronic lymphocytic leukemia. Sequenced here: PBMCs, sampled at disease progression, from a patient treated with ibrutinib. J is TRBJ1-2 and V is TRBV5-4; TRBD1 is a possible D gene (5 bases). This CDR3 is CASRDGGTPNYGYTF. In DNA form, the CDR3 reads TGTGCCAGCAGGGACGGGGGGACCCCTAACTATGGCTACACCTTC.